This paragraph reports one T cell receptor (beta chain). This specimen comes from a study of memory CD4+ T cells and cytomegalovirus serostatus. Libraries were prepared by immunoSEQ multiplex PCR; TCRdb keeps only in-frame clonotypes and omits some of them. Of about 54,000 clones listed, 70% to 80% are singletons. The sort gate was single viable CD3+CD4+CD8-CD45RO+ cells for memory CD4+ T cells. CDR3 length: 13 residues. Trimming took 5 bases from V and 11 from J; bases not matched to a gene: 8. Germline V gene sequence: CDR1 LNHDA, CDR2 SQIVND (reference sequence). The rearrangement joins TRBV19 to TRBJ1-1, with 10 nucleotides matching TRBD1. The sequenced sample consisted of memory CD4+ T cells from blood. The sequence was obtained from an adult in good health and CMV-seronegative. CDR3 protein: CASSRDRGLKAFF. The CDR3 DNA reads as TGTGCCAGTAGTCGGGACAGGGGACTGAAGGCTTTCTTT.